This TCR beta chain was recovered during a study of shared clonotypes between healthy human individuals. Study-level background: Three plates each covered CD4 naive and memory; CD8 naive two, CD8 memory one.

Generated by immunoSEQ multiplex PCR, the TCRdb table keeps only in-frame clones and is missing some. The repertoire holds about 990,000 clones, 75% to 85% seen once, with 0.6% to 0.75% in the top ten. This CDR3 spans 16 amino acids. The trim removed 3 bases at V and 1 base at J, leaving 7 bases unmatched. The germline gives CDR1 LNHNV, CDR2 YYDKDF (reference sequence). The TCR comes from a man younger than 35 in good health. Some clones in this sample may be carry-over from other donors' samples. Sequencing was performed on memory CD4+ T cells from PBMCs. As to subset: CD45RA-negative fraction. V gene TRBV15 combines with J gene TRBJ2-7, with TRBD1 identical over 9 bases. CDR3 sequence (DNA): TGTGCCACCAGCAGTGACCGGGACAGGGAGTCCTACGAGCAGTACTTC. Protein sequence: CATSSDRDRESYEQYF.